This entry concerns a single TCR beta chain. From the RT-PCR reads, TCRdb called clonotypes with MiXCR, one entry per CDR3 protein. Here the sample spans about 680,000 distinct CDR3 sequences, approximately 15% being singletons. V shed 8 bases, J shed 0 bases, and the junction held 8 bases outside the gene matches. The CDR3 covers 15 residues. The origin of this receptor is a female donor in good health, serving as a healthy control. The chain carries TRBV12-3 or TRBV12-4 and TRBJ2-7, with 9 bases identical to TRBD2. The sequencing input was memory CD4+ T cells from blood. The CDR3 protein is CASRLAGLSSYEQYF. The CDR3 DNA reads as TGTGCCAGCCGGCTAGCGGGACTAAGCTCCTACGAGCAGTACTTC.